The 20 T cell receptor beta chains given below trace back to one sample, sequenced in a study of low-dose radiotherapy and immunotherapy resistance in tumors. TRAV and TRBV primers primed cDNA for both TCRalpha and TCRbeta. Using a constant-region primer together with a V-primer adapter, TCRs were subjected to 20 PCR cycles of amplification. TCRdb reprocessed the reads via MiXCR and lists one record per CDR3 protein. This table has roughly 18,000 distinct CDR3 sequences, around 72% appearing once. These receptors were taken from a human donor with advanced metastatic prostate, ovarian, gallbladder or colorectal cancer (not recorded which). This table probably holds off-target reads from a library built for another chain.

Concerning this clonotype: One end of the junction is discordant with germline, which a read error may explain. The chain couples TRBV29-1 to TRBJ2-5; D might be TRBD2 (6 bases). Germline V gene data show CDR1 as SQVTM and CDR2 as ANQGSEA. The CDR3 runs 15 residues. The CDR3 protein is CSVEDQGGLRETQYF. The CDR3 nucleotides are TGTAGCGTTGAAGATCAGGGAGGCCTCAGGGAGACCCAGTACTTC.

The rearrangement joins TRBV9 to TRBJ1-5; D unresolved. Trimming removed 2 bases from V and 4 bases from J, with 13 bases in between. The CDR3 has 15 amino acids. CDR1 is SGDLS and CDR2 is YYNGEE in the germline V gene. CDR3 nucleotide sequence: TGTGCCAGCAGCGTCGGCAGCTATAGTAATCAGCCCCAGCATTTT. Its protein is CASSVGSYSNQPQHF.

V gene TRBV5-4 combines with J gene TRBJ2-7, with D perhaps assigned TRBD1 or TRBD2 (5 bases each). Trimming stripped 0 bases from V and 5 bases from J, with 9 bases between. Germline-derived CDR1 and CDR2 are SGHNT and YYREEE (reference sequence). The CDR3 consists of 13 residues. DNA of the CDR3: TGTGCCAGCAGCTTGGTTAGAGGGGACGAGCAGTACTTC. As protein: CASSLVRGDEQYF.

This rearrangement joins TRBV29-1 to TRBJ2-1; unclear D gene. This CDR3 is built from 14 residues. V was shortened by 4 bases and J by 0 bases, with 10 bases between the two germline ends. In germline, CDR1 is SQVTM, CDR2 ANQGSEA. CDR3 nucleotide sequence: TGCAGCGTTGGGGTCAAGAGCTCCTACAATGAGCAGTTCTTC. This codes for CSVGVKSSYNEQFF.

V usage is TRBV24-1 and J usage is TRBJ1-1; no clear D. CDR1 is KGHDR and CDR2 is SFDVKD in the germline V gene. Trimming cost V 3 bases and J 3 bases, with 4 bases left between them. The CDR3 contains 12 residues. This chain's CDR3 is CATSDGYTEAFF. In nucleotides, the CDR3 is TGTGCCACCAGTGATGGGTACACTGAAGCTTTCTTT.

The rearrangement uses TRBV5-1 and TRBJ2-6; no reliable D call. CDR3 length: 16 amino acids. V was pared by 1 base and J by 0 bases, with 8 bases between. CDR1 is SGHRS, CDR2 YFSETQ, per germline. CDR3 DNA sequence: TGCGCCAGCAGCTTGCCAACCTACTCTGGGGCCAACGTCCTGACTTTC. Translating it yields CASSLPTYSGANVLTF.

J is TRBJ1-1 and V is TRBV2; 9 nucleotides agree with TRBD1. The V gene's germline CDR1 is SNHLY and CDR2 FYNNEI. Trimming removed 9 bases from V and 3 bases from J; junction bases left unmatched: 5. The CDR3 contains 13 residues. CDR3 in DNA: TGTGCCAGTGCCCGGGACAGGGACACTGAAGCTTTCTTT. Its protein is CASARDRDTEAFF.

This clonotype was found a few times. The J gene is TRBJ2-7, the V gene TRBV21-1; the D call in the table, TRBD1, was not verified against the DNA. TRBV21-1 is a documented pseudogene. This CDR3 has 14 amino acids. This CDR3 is CASSARQGSHEQYF. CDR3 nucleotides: TGTGCCAGCAGCGCCCGACAGGGAAGCCACGAGCAGTACTTC.

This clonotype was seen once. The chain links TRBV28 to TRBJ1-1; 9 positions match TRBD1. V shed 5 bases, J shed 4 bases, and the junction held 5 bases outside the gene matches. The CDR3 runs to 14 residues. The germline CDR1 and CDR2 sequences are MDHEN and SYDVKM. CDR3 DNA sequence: TGTGCCAGCAGTACGGACAGGGGCTCCACTGAAGCTTTCTTT. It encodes CASSTDRGSTEAFF.

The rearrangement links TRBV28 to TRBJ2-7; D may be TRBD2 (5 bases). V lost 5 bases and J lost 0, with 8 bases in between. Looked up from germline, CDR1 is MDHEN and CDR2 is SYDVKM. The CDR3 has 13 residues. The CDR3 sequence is CASSEGSSYEQYF. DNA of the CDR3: TGTGCCAGCAGTGAAGGGAGCTCCTACGAGCAGTACTTC.

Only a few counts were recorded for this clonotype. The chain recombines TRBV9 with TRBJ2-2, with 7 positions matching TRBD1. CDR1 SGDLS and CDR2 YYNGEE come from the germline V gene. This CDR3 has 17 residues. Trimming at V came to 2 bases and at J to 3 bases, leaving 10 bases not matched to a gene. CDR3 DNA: TGTGCCAGCAGCGTCGTACCGACAGGGCGAGACACCGGGGAGCTGTTTTTT. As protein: CASSVVPTGRDTGELFF.

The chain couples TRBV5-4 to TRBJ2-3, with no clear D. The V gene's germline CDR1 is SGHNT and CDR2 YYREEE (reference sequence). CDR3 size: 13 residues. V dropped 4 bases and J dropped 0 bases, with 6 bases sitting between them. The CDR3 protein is CASSLISTDTQYF. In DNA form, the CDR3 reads TGTGCCAGCAGCCTAATAAGCACAGATACGCAGTATTTT.

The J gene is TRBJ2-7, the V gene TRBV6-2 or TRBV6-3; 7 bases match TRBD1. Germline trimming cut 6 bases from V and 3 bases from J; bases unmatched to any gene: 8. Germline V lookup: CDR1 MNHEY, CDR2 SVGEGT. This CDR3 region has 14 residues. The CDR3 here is CASRLYRGNYEQYF. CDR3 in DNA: TGTGCCAGCAGACTTTACAGGGGAAACTACGAGCAGTACTTC.

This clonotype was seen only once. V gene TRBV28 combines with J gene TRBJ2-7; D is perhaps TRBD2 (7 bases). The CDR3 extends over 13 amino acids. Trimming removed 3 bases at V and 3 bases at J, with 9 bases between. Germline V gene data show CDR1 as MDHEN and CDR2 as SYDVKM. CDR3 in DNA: TGTGCCAGCAGTTTCGGGGGGCTCTACGAGCAGTACTTC. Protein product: CASSFGGLYEQYF. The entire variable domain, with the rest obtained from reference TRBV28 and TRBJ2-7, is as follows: DVKVTQSSRYLVKRTGEKVFLECVQDMDHENMFWYRQDPGLGLRLIYFSYDVKMKEKGDIPEGYSVSREKKERFSLILESASTNQTSMYLCASSFGGLYEQYFGPGTRLTVT.

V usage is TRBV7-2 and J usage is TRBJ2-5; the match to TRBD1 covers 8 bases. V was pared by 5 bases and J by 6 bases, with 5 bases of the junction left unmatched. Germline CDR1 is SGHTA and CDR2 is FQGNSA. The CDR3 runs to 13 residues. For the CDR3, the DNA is TGTGCCAGCAGCGACAGGGGTTCCAAGACCCAGTACTTC. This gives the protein CASSDRGSKTQYF.

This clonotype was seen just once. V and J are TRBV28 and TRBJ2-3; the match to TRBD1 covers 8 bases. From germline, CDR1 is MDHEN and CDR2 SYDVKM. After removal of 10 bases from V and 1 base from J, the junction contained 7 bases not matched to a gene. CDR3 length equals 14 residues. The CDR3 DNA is TGTGCCACAGACCCGGGACAGGGCACAGATACGCAGTATTTT. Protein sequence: CATDPGQGTDTQYF.

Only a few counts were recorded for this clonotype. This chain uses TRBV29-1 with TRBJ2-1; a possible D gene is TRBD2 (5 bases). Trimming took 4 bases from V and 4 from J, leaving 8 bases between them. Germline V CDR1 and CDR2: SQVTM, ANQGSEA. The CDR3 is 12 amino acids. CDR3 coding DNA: TGCAGCGTTGTAGCGACTTACAATGAGCAGTTCTTC. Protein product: CSVVATYNEQFF.

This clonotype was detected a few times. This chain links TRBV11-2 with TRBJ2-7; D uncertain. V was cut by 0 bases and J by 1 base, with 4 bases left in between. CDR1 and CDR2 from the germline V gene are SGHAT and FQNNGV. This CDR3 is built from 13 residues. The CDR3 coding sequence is TGTGCCAGCAGCTTAGATTGGTCCTACGAGCAGTACTTC. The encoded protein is CASSLDWSYEQYF.

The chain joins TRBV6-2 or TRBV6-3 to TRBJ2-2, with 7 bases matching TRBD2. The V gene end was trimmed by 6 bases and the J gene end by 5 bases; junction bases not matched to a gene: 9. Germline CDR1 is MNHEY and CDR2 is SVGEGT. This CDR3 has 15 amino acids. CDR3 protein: CASRSLAESTGELFF. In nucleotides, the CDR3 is TGTGCCAGCAGATCCCTAGCGGAGTCGACCGGGGAGCTGTTTTTT.

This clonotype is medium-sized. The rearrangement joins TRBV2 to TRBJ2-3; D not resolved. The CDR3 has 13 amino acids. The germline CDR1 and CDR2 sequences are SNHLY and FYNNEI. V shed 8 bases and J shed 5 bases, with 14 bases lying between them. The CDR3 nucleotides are TGTGCCAGCGACTCAGTGTGGGGAGATACGCAGTATTTT. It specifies CASDSVWGDTQYF.